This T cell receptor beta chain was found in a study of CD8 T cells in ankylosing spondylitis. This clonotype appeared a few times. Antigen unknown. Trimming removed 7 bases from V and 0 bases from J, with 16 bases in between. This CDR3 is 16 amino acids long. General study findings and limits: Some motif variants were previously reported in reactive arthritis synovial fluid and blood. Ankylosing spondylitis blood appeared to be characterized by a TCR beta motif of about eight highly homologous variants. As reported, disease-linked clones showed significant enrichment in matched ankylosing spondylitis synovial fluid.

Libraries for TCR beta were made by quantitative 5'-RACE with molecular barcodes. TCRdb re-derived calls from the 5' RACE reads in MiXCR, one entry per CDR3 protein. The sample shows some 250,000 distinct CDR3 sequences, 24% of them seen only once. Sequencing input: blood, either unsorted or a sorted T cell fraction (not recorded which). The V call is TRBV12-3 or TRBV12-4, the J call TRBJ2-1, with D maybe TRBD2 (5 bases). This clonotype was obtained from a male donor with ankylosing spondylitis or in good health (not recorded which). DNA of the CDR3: TGTGCCAGCAAGCCTGGACGCACTAGCTCCTACAATGAGCAGTTCTTC. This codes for CASKPGRTSSYNEQFF.